This TCR beta chain appears in the sequencing data of a study of cytomegalovirus exposure and HLA in healthy donors. Broader study findings: It emerged from a later analysis that several of the most significant clusters appeared to be linked to common viral pathogens.

Germline values: CDR1 SQVTM, CDR2 ANQGSEA. Trimming pared 3 bases from V and 4 bases from J, leaving 12 bases between. The CDR3 is 13 residues long. Researchers ran the PCR with 60 Vbeta and 13 Jbeta primers. Clones were sequenced by immunoSEQ multiplex PCR, and TCRdb holds only the in-frame ones, with some missing. The sample lists fewer than 150,000 clones, approximately 80% occurring once. For this clone: Its antigen is as yet unknown.

Specimen: PBMCs. The sequence came from a male donor in good health and CMV-seronegative. The chain links TRBV29-1 to TRBJ1-2; weak D call: TRBD1 (5 bases). CDR3 protein: CSVDATVGYGYTF. The CDR3 coding sequence is TGCAGCGTTGACGCGACAGTCGGCTATGGCTACACCTTC.